This is a list of T cell receptor beta chains from one sample in a study of blood T cell repertoires in COVID-19. Method: immunoSEQ multiplex PCR; TCRdb's copy keeps in-frame clones and lacks some. The table records approximately 300,000 clones, around nine tenths of them present only once. Sequenced: PBMCs or T cells enriched from blood (not recorded which). The receptors were gathered from a woman aged 18-29 years who had recovered from COVID-19. Each CDR3 is given with its conserved first and last residue. A D gene is named only where the DNA matches it firmly. Clone size is not always given. Where it is, it says once, few, many or a class for expanded clones.

clone_size | j_call | v_call | d_call | cdr3_nt | cdr3_aa
. | TRBJ2-3 | TRBV5-1 | . | TGCGCCAGCAGCCGGGAGACTGCTCCATATAGCACAGATACGCAGTATTTT | CASSRETAPYSTDTQYF
few | TRBJ2-7 | TRBV10-2 | . | TGCGCCAGCAGTGAACCGCAAACAGCTTCCTACGAGCAGTACTTC | CASSEPQTASYEQYF
. | TRBJ1-4 | TRBV5-7 | TRBD1 | TGTGCCAGCAGCTTGGTGACAGGGACTAATGAAAAACTGTTTTTT | CASSLVTGTNEKLFF
. | TRBJ2-1 | TRBV19 | TRBD1 | TGTGCCAGTAGTACCACCGGGACAGCGTACAATGAGCAGTTCTTC | CASSTTGTAYNEQFF
. | TRBJ1-2 | TRBV7-9 | TRBD1 | TGTGCCAGCAGTTTTCAGGGGGACTATGGCTACACCTTC | CASSFQGDYGYTF
. | TRBJ1-5 | TRBV4-3 | . | TGCGCCAGCAGCCAAGAGCGCGGTTTTGGGAGCAATCAGCCCCAGCATTTT | CASSQERGFGSNQPQHF
few | TRBJ1-5 | TRBV6-2/TRBV6-3 | . | TGTGCCAGCAGTTCACAGGGTTTGGGCAATCAGCCCCAGCATTTT | CASSSQGLGNQPQHF
. | TRBJ2-7 | TRBV6-2/TRBV6-3 | . | TGTGCCAGCAGTTACGGGGACACCGACGAGCAGTACTTC | CASSYGDTDEQYF
. | TRBJ2-7 | TRBV30 | . | TGTGCCTGGAGCTTCGAGAACGAGCAGTACTTC | CAWSFENEQYF
. | TRBJ1-1 | TRBV4-1 | TRBD1 | TGCGCCAGCAGCCCGGGGGGGACAGTGAACACTGAAGCTTTCTTT | CASSPGGTVNTEAFF
. | TRBJ2-3 | TRBV10-3 | TRBD2 | TGTGCCATCAACCCCAACGGGGGGTCCACAGATACGCAGTATTTT | CAINPNGGSTDTQYF
. | TRBJ2-2 | TRBV19 | . | TGTGCCAGTAGGGCGACAGCCGCGAACACCGGGGAGCTGTTTTTT | CASRATAANTGELFF
few | TRBJ2-1 | TRBV7-8 | . | TGTGCCAGCAGCTTATTTGCGGGTGCCTACAATGAGCAGTTCTTC | CASSLFAGAYNEQFF
. | TRBJ2-3 | TRBV7-2 | TRBD1 | TGTGCCAGCTCAACTGGGACAGGGACAGATACGCAGTATTTT | CASSTGTGTDTQYF
. | TRBJ1-1 | TRBV4-3 | . | TGCGCCAGCAGCCAAGGACAACCGGTCACCGACACTGAAGCTTTCTTT | CASSQGQPVTDTEAFF
. | TRBJ1-5 | TRBV30 | TRBD1 | TGTGCCTGGACCGGACAGGGGAGCAATCAGCCCCAGCATTTT | CAWTGQGSNQPQHF
. | TRBJ2-5 | TRBV11-3 | TRBD2 | TGTGCCAGCAGCTTAGATCCTAGCGGGGGGCGAACAGAGACCCAGTACTTC | CASSLDPSGGRTETQYF
. | TRBJ1-3 | TRBV12-3/TRBV12-4 | TRBD1 | TGTGCCAGCAGTTTATACAGGGGAGACACCATATATTTT | CASSLYRGDTIYF
. | TRBJ2-7 | TRBV7-2 | TRBD2 | TGTGCCAGCAGCTTAGGCATAGCGGGAGGACCCTACGAGCAGTACTTC | CASSLGIAGGPYEQYF
. | TRBJ1-2 | TRBV5-6 | TRBD1 | TGTGCCAGCAGCGATAGCAGGGGGTCTAACTATGGCTACACCTTC | CASSDSRGSNYGYTF
. | TRBJ2-7 | TRBV7-9 | TRBD2 | TGTGCCAGCAGCTTAGGGGACCGGGAGGAGGACTACGAGCAGTACTTC | CASSLGDREEDYEQYF
. | TRBJ2-1 | TRBV28 | TRBD2 | TGTGCCAGCAGTTTTCAAAGCGGGAGGAATGAGCAGTTCTTC | CASSFQSGRNEQFF
once | TRBJ2-1 | TRBV5-4 | . | TGTGCCAGCAGCTTTGATTCCCAGCGAGAATACTACAATGAGCAGTTCTTC | CASSFDSQREYYNEQFF
. | TRBJ2-2 | TRBV9 | . | TGTGCCAGCAGCCTCCAGGTGGGGCTCGCCGGGGAGCTGTTTTTT | CASSLQVGLAGELFF
. | TRBJ1-1 | TRBV4-1 | . | TGCGCCAGCAGAAACCTCAGGGTAAGGGGGAACACTGAAGCTTTCTTT | CASRNLRVRGNTEAFF
few | TRBJ2-3 | TRBV28 | TRBD2 | TGTGCCAGCAGTTTGACTAGCGGGAACACAGATACGCAGTATTTT | CASSLTSGNTDTQYF
. | TRBJ1-6 | TRBV5-1 | . | TGCGCCAGCAGCTCCGGACGTGGAGGACAGAGATATAATTCACCCCTCCACTTT | CASSSGRGGQRYNSPLHF
. | TRBJ2-1 | TRBV7-2 | . | TGTGCCAGCAGCTTAGAACGCCTAGTGAATGAGCAGTTCTTC | CASSLERLVNEQFF
. | TRBJ1-5 | TRBV6-1 | . | TGTGCCAGCAGTGAACGGGGAGCGCAGCCCCAGCATTTT | CASSERGAQPQHF
. | TRBJ2-6 | TRBV4-1 | . | TGCGCCAGCAGCCAAGTTAGGGGGACTGGGGCCAACGTCCTGACTTTC | CASSQVRGTGANVLTF
. | TRBJ2-1 | TRBV4-1 | . | TGCGCCAGCAGCCATCTTCGGACAGCCCCCCCTTCCCACAATGAGCAGTTCTTC | CASSHLRTAPPSHNEQFF
. | TRBJ2-7 | TRBV30 | . | TGTGCCTGGACCCACGGTTCGGGGAGCTCCTACGAGCAGTACTTC | CAWTHGSGSSYEQYF
. | TRBJ2-7 | TRBV7-8 | TRBD2 | TGTGCCAGCAGCTTAGACCCGAACATTAGCCCCACGGGACTAGCTGTCTACGAGCAGTACTTC | CASSLDPNISPTGLAVYEQYF
once | TRBJ2-3 | TRBV10-3 | . | TGTGCCATCAGTGAGCAGGCTCGGAGCACAGATACGCAGTATTTT | CAISEQARSTDTQYF
. | TRBJ2-2 | TRBV24-1 | . | TGTGCCACCAGTGCCAACCGGGCAGGGTGGAGCGGGGAGCTGTTTTTT | CATSANRAGWSGELFF
once | TRBJ1-1 | TRBV6-2/TRBV6-3 | . | TGTGCCAGCAGTTTTTCAGGGCAAATAATGAACACTGAAGCTTTCTTT | CASSFSGQIMNTEAFF
once | TRBJ1-5 | TRBV7-6 | . | TGTGCCAGCAGCTTAGAGGGCGGGGCTGGTCAGCCCCAGCATTTT | CASSLEGGAGQPQHF
. | TRBJ1-2 | TRBV10-3 | . | TGTGCCATCAGTGAGTCGCGGGACTTTAGGGGCTACACCTTC | CAISESRDFRGYTF
. | TRBJ1-1 | TRBV6-5 | . | TGTGCCAGCAGTCGGGACACTGAAGCTTTCTTT | CASSRDTEAFF
. | TRBJ2-7 | TRBV24-1 | TRBD1 | TGTGCCACCGGAAAGACAGGGGGCCAGGGCGAGCAGTACTTC | CATGKTGGQGEQYF
. | TRBJ1-2 | TRBV5-5 | . | TGTGCCAGCAGCCTGACAGCCAACTATGGCTACACCTTC | CASSLTANYGYTF
once | TRBJ2-1 | TRBV30 | . | TGTGCCTGGAGTGTACTTGTCTATGAGCAGTTCTTC | CAWSVLVYEQFF
. | TRBJ2-1 | TRBV2 | TRBD1 | TGTGCCAGCAGTGAGGGGCAGGGGGCGTGGGATGAGCAGTTCTTC | CASSEGQGAWDEQFF
. | TRBJ2-1 | TRBV25-1 | . | TGTGCCAGCAAGTATATAGCGGCCCAGAATGAGCAGTTCTTC | CASKYIAAQNEQFF
many | TRBJ1-2 | TRBV7-9 | TRBD1 | TGTGCCAGCAGCACATCATGGACAGGGGATGCTAACTATGGCTACACCTTC | CASSTSWTGDANYGYTF
. | TRBJ2-7 | TRBV15 | . | TGTGCCACCAGCCGTAACCGGGACACCTCCTACGAGCAGTACTTC | CATSRNRDTSYEQYF
. | TRBJ2-2 | TRBV7-6 | . | TGTGCCAGCAGCTTAAGGACCGGGACAACGAACACCGGGGAGCTGTTTTTT | CASSLRTGTTNTGELFF
. | TRBJ1-1 | TRBV27 | . | TGTGCCAGCAGTAGACAGGACCCACTCTCTGAAGCTTTCTTT | CASSRQDPLSEAFF
. | TRBJ1-4 | TRBV5-4 | . | TGTGCCAGCAGCTACTCCGGAGTGGTGAGCAGAAAACTGTTTTTT | CASSYSGVVSRKLFF
. | TRBJ1-2 | TRBV28 | . | TGTGCCAGCAGTTATGGCAGGGCCTATGGCTACACCTTC | CASSYGRAYGYTF
. | TRBJ2-1 | TRBV28 | TRBD2 | TGTGCCAGCAGTCCCTCGGGACTAGCGGGAGTATCTAGTGAGCAGTTCTTC | CASSPSGLAGVSSEQFF
. | TRBJ1-1 | TRBV5-1 | . | TGCGCCAGCAGCTCGGATAGGGTGAGCGGCACTGAAGCTTTCTTT | CASSSDRVSGTEAFF
. | TRBJ1-5 | TRBV6-6 | TRBD1 | TGTGCCAGCAGTTACTCGGCAGGGGGCGGCAATCAGCCCCAGCATTTT | CASSYSAGGGNQPQHF
. | TRBJ2-7 | TRBV7-9 | . | TGTGCCAGCAGCCCAACGACTCAAATCTACGAGCAGTACTTC | CASSPTTQIYEQYF
. | TRBJ2-7 | TRBV7-2 | TRBD1 | TGTGCCAGCAGCTTCATTGGGGACAGGGGTCAAGAGCAGTACTTC | CASSFIGDRGQEQYF
. | TRBJ2-1 | TRBV6-5 | TRBD2 | TGTGCCTGCTGGGAGGGCAGCTCCTACAATGAGCAGTTCTTC | CACWEGSSYNEQFF
. | TRBJ2-1 | TRBV10-3 | . | TGTGCCATCTCGAACCCGGGGGGCCGTTCCTACAATGAGCAGTTCTTC | CAISNPGGRSYNEQFF
. | TRBJ2-3 | TRBV11-2 | . | TGTGCCAGCAGCTTAGGCTTACAGGGAAGGACAGATACGCAGTATTTT | CASSLGLQGRTDTQYF
. | TRBJ2-2 | TRBV7-9 | TRBD2 | TGTGCCAGCAGCTTTGAGGGACTAGTGGCCGGGGAGCTGTTTTTT | CASSFEGLVAGELFF
. | TRBJ2-1 | TRBV9 | TRBD2 | TGTGCCAGCACCCGAGAAGAGAGCGGGAGGGCCGGGAATGAGCAGTTCTTC | CASTREESGRAGNEQFF